This paragraph covers one T cell receptor beta chain sequence. Its specificity is not known. This sample is drawn from a study of monozygotic twins with inflammatory bowel disease. Samples each yielded cDNA through eight separate reactions. With the 5' RACE reads reprocessed, TCRdb shows one record per CDR3 protein and no DNA. Its table records about 130,000 distinct CDR3 sequences. The authors isolated total RNA from whole blood without sorting T cells. Study conclusions and caveats: Individual T cell subtypes were not distinguishable.

The source is a human donor with ulcerative colitis or Crohn's disease, or a healthy co-twin of an affected twin (not recorded which). The specimen sequenced was blood.

CDR3: CASTDRSYEQYF. V and J are TRBV6-5 and TRBJ2-7. The CDR3 is made up of 12 amino acids. Germline assignment: CDR1 MNHEY and CDR2 SVGAGI.